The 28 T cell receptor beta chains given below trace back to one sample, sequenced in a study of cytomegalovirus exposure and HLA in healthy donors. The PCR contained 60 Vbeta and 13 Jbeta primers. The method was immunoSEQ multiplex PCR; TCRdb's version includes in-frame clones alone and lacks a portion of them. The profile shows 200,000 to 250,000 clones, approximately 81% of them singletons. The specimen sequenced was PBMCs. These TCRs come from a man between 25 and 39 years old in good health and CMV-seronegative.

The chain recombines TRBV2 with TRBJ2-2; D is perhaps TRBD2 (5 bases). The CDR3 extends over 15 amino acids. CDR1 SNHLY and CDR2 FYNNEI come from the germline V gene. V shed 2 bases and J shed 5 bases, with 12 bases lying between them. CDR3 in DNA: TGTGCCAGCAGTGAAAGACAAGCGGTGACCGGGGAGCTGTTTTTT. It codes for CASSERQAVTGELFF.

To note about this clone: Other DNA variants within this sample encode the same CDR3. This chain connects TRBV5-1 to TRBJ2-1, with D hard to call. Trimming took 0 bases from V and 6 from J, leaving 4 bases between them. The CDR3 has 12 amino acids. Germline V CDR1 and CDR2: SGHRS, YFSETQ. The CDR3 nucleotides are TGCGCCAGCAGCTTGGCGGGCAATGAGCAGTTCTTC. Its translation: CASSLAGNEQFF.

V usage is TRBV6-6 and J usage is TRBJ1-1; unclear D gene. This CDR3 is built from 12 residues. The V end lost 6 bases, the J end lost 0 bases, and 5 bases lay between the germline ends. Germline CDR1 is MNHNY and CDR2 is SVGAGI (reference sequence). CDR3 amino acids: CASRRMNTEAFF. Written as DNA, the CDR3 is TGTGCCAGCAGGCGAATGAACACTGAAGCTTTCTTT.

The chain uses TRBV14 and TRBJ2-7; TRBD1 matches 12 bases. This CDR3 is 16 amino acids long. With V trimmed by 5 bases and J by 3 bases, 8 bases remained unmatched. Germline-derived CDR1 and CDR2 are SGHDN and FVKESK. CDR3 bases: TGTGCCAGCAGCTTTACCGGGACAGGGGGCTTCTACGAGCAGTACTTC. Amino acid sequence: CASSFTGTGGFYEQYF.

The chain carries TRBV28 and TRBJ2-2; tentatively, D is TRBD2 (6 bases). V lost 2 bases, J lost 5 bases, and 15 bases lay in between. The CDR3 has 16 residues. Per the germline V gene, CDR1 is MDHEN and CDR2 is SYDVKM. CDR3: CASSLPFGGGTGELFF. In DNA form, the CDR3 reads TGTGCCAGCAGTTTACCCTTCGGGGGTGGGACCGGGGAGCTGTTTTTT.

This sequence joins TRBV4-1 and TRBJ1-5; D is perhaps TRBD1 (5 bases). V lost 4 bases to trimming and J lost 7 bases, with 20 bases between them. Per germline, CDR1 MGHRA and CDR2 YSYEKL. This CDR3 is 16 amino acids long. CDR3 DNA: TGCGCCAGCAGCCTCACGACGGGCAGGGAGGGACAGCCCCAGCATTTT. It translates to CASSLTTGREGQPQHF.

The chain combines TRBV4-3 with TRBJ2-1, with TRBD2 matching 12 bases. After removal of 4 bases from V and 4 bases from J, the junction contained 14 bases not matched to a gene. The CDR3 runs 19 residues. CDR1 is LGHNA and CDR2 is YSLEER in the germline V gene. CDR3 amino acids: CASSPRELAGGLGYNEQFF. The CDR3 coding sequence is TGCGCCAGCAGCCCTAGGGAACTAGCGGGGGGCCTTGGTTACAATGAGCAGTTCTTC.

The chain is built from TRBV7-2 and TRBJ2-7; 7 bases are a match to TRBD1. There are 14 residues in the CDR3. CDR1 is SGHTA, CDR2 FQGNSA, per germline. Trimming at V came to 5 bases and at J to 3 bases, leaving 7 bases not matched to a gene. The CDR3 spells CASSPRQGRYEQYF. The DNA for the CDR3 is TGTGCCAGCAGCCCCAGACAGGGTCGCTACGAGCAGTACTTC.

The CDR3 bases are TGTGCCAGCAGAAACTACAGGGACCTACACAATGAGCAGTTCTTC. Translated, it gives CASRNYRDLHNEQFF. The V and J genes are TRBV7-2 and TRBJ2-1; maybe TRBD1 (6 bases). Germline-derived CDR1 and CDR2 are SGHTA and FQGNSA. The CDR3 is 15 amino acids. V was pared by 6 bases and J by 5 bases, with 17 bases between.

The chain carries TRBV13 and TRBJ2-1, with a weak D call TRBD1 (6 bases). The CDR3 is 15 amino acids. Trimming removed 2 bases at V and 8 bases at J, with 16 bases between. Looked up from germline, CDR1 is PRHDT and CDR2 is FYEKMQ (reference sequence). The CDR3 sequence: CASSLIGGPSHEQFF. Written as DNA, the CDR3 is TGTGCCAGCAGCTTAATTGGGGGCCCGTCCCATGAGCAGTTCTTC.

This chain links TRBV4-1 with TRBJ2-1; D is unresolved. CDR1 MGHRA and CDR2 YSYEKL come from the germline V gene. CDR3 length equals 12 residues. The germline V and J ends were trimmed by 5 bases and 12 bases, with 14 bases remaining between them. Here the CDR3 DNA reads TGCGCCAGCAGCTTCGGAGCCACGTCGCAGTTCTTC. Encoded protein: CASSFGATSQFF.

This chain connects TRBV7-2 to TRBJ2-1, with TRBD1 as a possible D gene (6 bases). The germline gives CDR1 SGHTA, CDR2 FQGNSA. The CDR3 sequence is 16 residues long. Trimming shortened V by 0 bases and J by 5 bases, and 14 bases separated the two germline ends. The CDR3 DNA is TGTGCCAGCAGCTTAGCTCCCCAGGGGTGGGACAATGAGCAGTTCTTC. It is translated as CASSLAPQGWDNEQFF.

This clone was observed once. The CDR3 DNA sequence: TGCGCCAGCAGGGACACAGGGAGAGGAAACACCATATATTTT. Translated: CASRDTGRGNTIYF. The chain links TRBV5-1 to TRBJ1-3, with D perhaps TRBD1 (6 bases). Germline V lookup: CDR1 SGHRS, CDR2 YFSETQ. Trimming took off 5 bases at V and 4 bases at J, with 13 bases between the two ends. The CDR3 totals 14 residues.

The CDR3 region is CASSSGQGSGSDTIYF. The CDR3 DNA reads as TGTGCCAGCAGCTCGGGACAGGGCTCTGGAAGTGACACCATATATTTT. The chain uses TRBV13 and TRBJ1-3, with 9 bases identical to TRBD1. The germline CDR1 and CDR2 sequences are PRHDT and FYEKMQ (reference sequence). This CDR3 has 16 residues. Trimming took 4 bases from V and 8 from J; bases not matched to a gene: 12.

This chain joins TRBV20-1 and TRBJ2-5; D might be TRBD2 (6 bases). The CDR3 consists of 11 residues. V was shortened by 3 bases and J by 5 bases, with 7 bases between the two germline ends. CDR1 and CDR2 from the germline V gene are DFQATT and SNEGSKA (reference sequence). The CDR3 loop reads CSARAGETQYF. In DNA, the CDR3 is TGCAGTGCTAGGGCGGGGGAGACCCAGTACTTC.

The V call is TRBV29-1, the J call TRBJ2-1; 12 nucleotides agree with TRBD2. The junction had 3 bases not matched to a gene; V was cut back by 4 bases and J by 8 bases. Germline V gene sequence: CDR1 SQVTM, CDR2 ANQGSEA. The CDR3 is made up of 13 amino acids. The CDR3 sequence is CSVASGGAYEQFF. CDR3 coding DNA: TGCAGCGTTGCTAGCGGGGGGGCATATGAGCAGTTCTTC.

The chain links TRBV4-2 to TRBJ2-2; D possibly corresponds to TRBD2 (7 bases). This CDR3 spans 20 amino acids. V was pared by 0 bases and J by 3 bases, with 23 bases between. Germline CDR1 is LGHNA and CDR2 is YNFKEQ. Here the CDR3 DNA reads TGTGCCAGCAGCCAAGAACCCTTCCCTAGTAGGGGGGGAGACACCGGGGAGCTGTTTTTT. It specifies CASSQEPFPSRGGDTGELFF.

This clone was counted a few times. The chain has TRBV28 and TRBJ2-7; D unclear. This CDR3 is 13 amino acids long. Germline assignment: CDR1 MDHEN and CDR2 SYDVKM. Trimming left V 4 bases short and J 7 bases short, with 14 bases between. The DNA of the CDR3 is TGTGCCAGCAGTTCTATCTCGCCGTGGGAGCAGTACTTC. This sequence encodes CASSSISPWEQYF.

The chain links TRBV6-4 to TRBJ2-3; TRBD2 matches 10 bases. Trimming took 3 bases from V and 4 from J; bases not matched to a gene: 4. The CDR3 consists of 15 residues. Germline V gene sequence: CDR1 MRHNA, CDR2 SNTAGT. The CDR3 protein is CASSESAGGADTQYF. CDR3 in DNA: TGTGCCAGCAGTGAGTCAGCGGGGGGGGCAGATACGCAGTATTTT.

The CDR3 sequence is CSIRGPNGYTF. CDR3 sequence (DNA): TGCAGTATCAGGGGGCCGAATGGCTACACCTTC. This chain connects TRBV20-1 to TRBJ1-2; 8 nucleotides agree with TRBD1. V shed 8 bases and J 6 bases; nucleotides not matched to a gene: 5. Germline V lookup: CDR1 DFQATT, CDR2 SNEGSKA (reference sequence). This CDR3 spans 11 amino acids.

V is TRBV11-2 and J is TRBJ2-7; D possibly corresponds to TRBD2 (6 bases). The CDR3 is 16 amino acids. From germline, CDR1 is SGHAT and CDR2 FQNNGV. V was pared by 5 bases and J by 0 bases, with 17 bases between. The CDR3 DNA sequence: TGTGCCAGCAGCCCCCACGGAGGGTTGAGCTCCTACGAGCAGTACTTC. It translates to CASSPHGGLSSYEQYF.

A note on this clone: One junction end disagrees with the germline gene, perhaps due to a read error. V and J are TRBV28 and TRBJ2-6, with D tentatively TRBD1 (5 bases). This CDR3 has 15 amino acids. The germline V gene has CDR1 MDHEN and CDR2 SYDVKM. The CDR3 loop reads CASIQGSHGASVLTF. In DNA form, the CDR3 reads TGTGCCAGCATTCAGGGCTCTCATGGGGCCAGCGTCCTGACTTTC.

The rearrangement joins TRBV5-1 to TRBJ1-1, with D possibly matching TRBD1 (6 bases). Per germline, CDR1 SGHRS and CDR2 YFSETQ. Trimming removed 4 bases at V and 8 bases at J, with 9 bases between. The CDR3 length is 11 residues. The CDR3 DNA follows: TGCGCCAGCAGCCAGGGGATAGAAGCTTTCTTT. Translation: CASSQGIEAFF. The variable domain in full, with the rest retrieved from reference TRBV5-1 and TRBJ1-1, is KAGVTQTPRYLIKTRGQQVTLSCSPISGHRSVSWYQQTPGQGLQFLFEYFSETQRNKGNFPGRFSGRQFSNSRSEMNVSTLELGDSALYLCASSQGIEAFFGQGTRLTVV.

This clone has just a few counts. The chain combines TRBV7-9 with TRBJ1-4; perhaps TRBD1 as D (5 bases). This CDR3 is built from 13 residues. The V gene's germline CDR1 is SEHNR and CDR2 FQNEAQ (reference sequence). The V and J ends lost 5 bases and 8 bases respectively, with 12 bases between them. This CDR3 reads CASSPTDREKLFF. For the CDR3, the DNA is TGTGCCAGCAGCCCAACCGACAGAGAAAAACTGTTTTTT.

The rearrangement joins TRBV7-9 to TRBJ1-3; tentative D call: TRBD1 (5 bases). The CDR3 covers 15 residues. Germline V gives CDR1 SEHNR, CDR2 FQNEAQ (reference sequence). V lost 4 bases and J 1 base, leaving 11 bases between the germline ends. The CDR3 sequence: CASSSPGGSGNTIYF. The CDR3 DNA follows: TGTGCCAGCAGCTCTCCCGGGGGTTCTGGAAACACCATATATTTT.

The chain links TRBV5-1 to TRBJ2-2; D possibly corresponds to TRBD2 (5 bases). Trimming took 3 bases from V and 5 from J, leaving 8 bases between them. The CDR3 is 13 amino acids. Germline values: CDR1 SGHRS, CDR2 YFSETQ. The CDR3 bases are TGCGCCAGCAGCTGGAGAGGGACCGGGGAGCTGTTTTTT. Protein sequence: CASSWRGTGELFF.

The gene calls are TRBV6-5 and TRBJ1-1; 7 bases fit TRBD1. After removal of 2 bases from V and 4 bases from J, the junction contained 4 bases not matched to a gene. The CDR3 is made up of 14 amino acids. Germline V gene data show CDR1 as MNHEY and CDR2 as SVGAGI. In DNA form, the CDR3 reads TGTGCCAGCAGTTACAGGGGGCCGCCCACTGAAGCTTTCTTT. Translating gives CASSYRGPPTEAFF.

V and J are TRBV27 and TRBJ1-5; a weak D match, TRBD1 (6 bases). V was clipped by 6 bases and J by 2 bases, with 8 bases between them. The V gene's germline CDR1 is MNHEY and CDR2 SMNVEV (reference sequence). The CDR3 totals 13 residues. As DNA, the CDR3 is TGTGCCAGCAGCCGGACAGGCAATCAGCCCCAGCATTTT. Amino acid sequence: CASSRTGNQPQHF.